The 24 T cell receptor beta chains listed next were all sequenced from one sample in a study of response to subunit inactivated influenza vaccine listed by TCRdb under 2018. The library was obtained by RT-PCR. The sequencer listed for this sample is Illumina HiSeq 2500. TCRdb itself trimmed the public reads at Q25 with fastp, ran MiXCR and retained productive beta chains. Each record represents a unique CDR3 protein, reported with the most common genes and DNA among its rows. The sample table records some 500,000 distinct CDR3 sequences; 25% of these occur just once. The ten largest clones add up to under 2.5% of the sample. The sequenced sample was CD4+ T cells sorted from PBMCs, obtained more than 4 days after vaccination. The receptors were gathered from a man aged 50 or older who received an inactivated influenza vaccine. Donor details come from another sample of the same person, matched by shared clones.

This clonotype turned up a few times. The CDR3 sequence: CSARTGGGEQYF. The CDR3 coding sequence is TGCAGCGCCCGGACAGGGGGCGGGGAGCAGTACTTC. The V call is TRBV29-1, the J call TRBJ2-7; the match to TRBD1 covers 11 bases. From germline, CDR1 is SQVTM and CDR2 ANQGSEA. The CDR3 length is 12 residues. The junction had 6 bases not matched to a gene; V was cut back by 7 bases and J by 7 bases.

This clonotype was seen more than once but under ten times. The V call is TRBV30, the J call TRBJ1-5; a possible D gene is TRBD1 (5 bases). The germline gives CDR1 GTSNPN, CDR2 SVGIG (reference sequence). V was clipped by 0 bases and J by 2 bases, with 8 bases between them. This CDR3 has 14 residues. CDR3 sequence (DNA): TGTGCCTGGAGTGTAGCCAGGGGCAATCAGCCCCAGCATTTT. Translated: CAWSVARGNQPQHF.

The V and J genes are TRBV9 and TRBJ2-1, with 13 nucleotides matching TRBD2. V shed 5 bases and J 0 bases; nucleotides not matched to a gene: 8. CDR1 SGDLS and CDR2 YYNGEE come from the germline V gene. This CDR3 is 18 amino acids long. CDR3 residues: CASSPGLAGISSYNEQFF. The CDR3 DNA sequence: TGTGCCAGCAGTCCGGGACTAGCGGGAATAAGCTCCTACAATGAGCAGTTCTTC. Looking up the rest from reference TRBV9 and TRBJ2-1 gives the full variable domain: DSGVTQTPKHLITATGQRVTLRCSPRSGDLSVYWYQQSLDQGLQFLIQYYNGEERAKGNILERFSAQQFPDLHSELNLSSLELGDSALYFCASSPGLAGISSYNEQFFGPGTRLTVL.

J is TRBJ2-3 and V is TRBV5-1; the D gene is possibly TRBD2 (7 bases). V lost 6 bases and J lost 1, with 12 bases in between. This CDR3 is 14 amino acids long. Germline CDR1 reads SGHRS; CDR2 reads YFSETQ. CDR3 DNA sequence: TGCGCCAGCAACAAGGGGGGGGGCACAGATACGCAGTATTTT. Its protein product is CASNKGGGTDTQYF.

This clonotype has only a few counts. The CDR3 DNA is TGTGCCAGCAGTTGGTTGGGGGAGGGCTACGAGCAGTACTTC. It specifies CASSWLGEGYEQYF. This rearrangement joins TRBV12-3 or TRBV12-4 to TRBJ2-7; 7 bases line up with TRBD2. With V trimmed by 4 bases and J by 3 bases, 6 bases remained unmatched. The CDR3 sequence is 14 residues long.

This clonotype showed up just a few times. For the CDR3, the DNA is TGTGCCATCAGTGCTAACATAGACTCCTACAATGAGCAGTTCTTC. It encodes CAISANIDSYNEQFF. V and J are TRBV10-3 and TRBJ2-1; D gene unclear. This CDR3 region has 15 residues. The V gene's germline CDR1 is ENHRY and CDR2 SYGVKD. Trimming removed 4 bases at V and 0 bases at J, with 10 bases between.

J is TRBJ2-5 and V is TRBV27, with 7 bases identical to TRBD1. In germline, CDR1 is MNHEY, CDR2 SMNVEV (reference sequence). This CDR3 is built from 18 residues. J gave up 4 bases and V 4 bases, and 18 bases lay outside the gene matches. This chain's CDR3 is CASSSALLYRGSAETQYF. The CDR3 region has the DNA TGTGCCAGCAGTTCCGCCCTCCTATACAGGGGTAGCGCAGAGACCCAGTACTTC.

In its sample, this clonotype was seen a few times. The rearrangement links TRBV7-3 to TRBJ2-3, with D tentatively TRBD1 (6 bases). The CDR3 consists of 15 residues. CDR1 is SGHTA and CDR2 is FQGTGA in the germline V gene. Deletions cut 5 bases from V and 0 bases from J, with 12 bases between. CDR3 sequence: CASSAAGDSTDTQYF. The CDR3 region has the DNA TGTGCCAGCAGCGCCGCAGGGGATAGCACAGATACGCAGTATTTT.

V and J are TRBV2 and TRBJ1-2, with a possible D match to TRBD1 (6 bases). Germline V CDR1 and CDR2: SNHLY, FYNNEI. This CDR3 has 13 amino acids. Between the trimmed V and J ends, which lost 6 bases and 8 bases, there was a span of 16 bases. CDR3 DNA: TGTGCCAGCAGGACGGACAGCGCTATGGGCTACACCTTC. As protein: CASRTDSAMGYTF.

The J gene is TRBJ2-1, the V gene TRBV20-1; perhaps TRBD2 as D (6 bases). V was clipped by 6 bases and J by 12 bases, with 18 bases between them. Per germline, CDR1 DFQATT and CDR2 SNEGSKA (reference sequence). The CDR3 consists of 12 residues. The CDR3 region has the DNA TGCAGTGCCGTCCCACTAGCCGGAGGGCAGTTCTTC. The encoded protein is CSAVPLAGGQFF.

This clonotype occurred many times. The V gene is TRBV12-3 or TRBV12-4, the J gene TRBJ1-6; D is undetermined. Trimming removed 2 bases from V and 7 bases from J, with 6 bases in between. The CDR3 has 13 residues. In nucleotides, the CDR3 is TGTGCCAGCAGTTTATGGGCCAATTCACCCCTCCACTTT. It yields the protein CASSLWANSPLHF.

This chain joins TRBV20-1 and TRBJ2-6; 10 bases line up with TRBD1. With V trimmed by 6 bases and J by 1 base, 6 bases remained unmatched. Germline V CDR1 and CDR2: DFQATT, SNEGSKA (reference sequence). This CDR3 has 16 residues. The chain's CDR3 is CSAAGQGVSGANVLTF. CDR3 nucleotide sequence: TGCAGTGCGGCAGGACAGGGGGTGTCTGGGGCCAACGTCCTGACTTTC.

In its sample, this clonotype was seen many times. The V call is TRBV7-2, the J call TRBJ1-1; D call uncertain. Between the trimmed V and J ends, which lost 3 bases and 4 bases, there was a span of 12 bases. The CDR3 length is 14 residues. CDR1 is SGHTA and CDR2 is FQGNSA in the germline V gene. CDR3 region: CASSFTRVGTEAFF. In DNA form, the CDR3 reads TGTGCCAGCAGCTTTACAAGGGTAGGCACTGAAGCTTTCTTT. Together with reference TRBV7-2 and TRBJ1-1, the CDR3 gives the full variable domain: GAGVSQSPSNKVTEKGKDVELRCDPISGHTALYWYRQSLGQGLEFLIYFQGNSAPDKSGLPSDRFSAERTGGSVSTLTIQRTQQEDSAVYLCASSFTRVGTEAFFGQGTRLTVV.

This clonotype was seen repeatedly, ten times or more. The rearrangement links TRBV15 to TRBJ2-7, with D possibly called TRBD1 or TRBD2 (5 bases each). Germline V gives CDR1 LNHNV, CDR2 YYDKDF (reference sequence). CDR3 length: 14 residues. Trimming pared 3 bases from V and 2 bases from J, leaving 11 bases between. The CDR3 is CATSRGGGTYEQYF. CDR3 in DNA: TGTGCCACCAGCAGGGGTGGGGGTACCTACGAGCAGTACTTC.

V is TRBV25-1 and J is TRBJ1-2; D perhaps matches TRBD1 (5 bases). There are 16 residues in the CDR3. V gave up 5 bases and J gave up 2 bases, with 18 bases separating them. Per germline, CDR1 MGHDK and CDR2 SYGVNS. CDR3 DNA sequence: TGTGCCAGCAGTCCTCTTGGGGGAGTTTGGAACTATGGCTACACCTTC. This sequence encodes CASSPLGGVWNYGYTF.

This clonotype has more than one count but fewer than ten. The CDR3 spells CASSLRRTGTGSHTQYF. CDR3 bases: TGTGCCAGCAGCTTAAGGCGGACTGGGACAGGGAGTCATACGCAGTATTTT. This sequence joins TRBV7-2 and TRBJ2-3, with 9 bases identical to TRBD1. J was trimmed by 7 bases and V by 2 bases; bases with no gene match: 13. Germline CDR1 SGHTA, CDR2 FQGNSA. The CDR3 contains 17 residues.

Comment on this clonotype: The junction departs from germline at one end; a sequencing error may be responsible. This chain links TRBV25-1 with TRBJ1-3; no reliable D call. The germline V gene encodes CDR1 MGHDK and CDR2 SYGVNS. The length of the CDR3 is 13 residues. CDR3 protein: CVSSETDRNTIYF. The CDR3 coding sequence is TGTGTCAGCAGTGAAACCGACAGAAACACCATATATTTT.

The chain employs TRBV12-3 or TRBV12-4 and TRBJ2-5, with a tentative D call TRBD2 (6 bases). This CDR3 has 12 residues. Trimming removed 6 bases from V and 6 bases from J, with 11 bases in between. The CDR3: CASSGLTKTQYF. CDR3 nucleotide sequence: TGTGCCAGCAGCGGACTAACGAAGACCCAGTACTTC.

This clonotype occurred a few times. This sequence joins TRBV28 and TRBJ2-4; the D gene could be TRBD1 or TRBD2 (5 bases each). The CDR3 is made up of 15 amino acids. CDR1 is MDHEN, CDR2 SYDVKM, per germline. V was cut by 8 bases and J by 0 bases, with 14 bases left in between. CDR3 DNA: TGTGCCAGCGTTGGGGGACGGCCAGCCAAAAACATTCAGTACTTC. Protein sequence: CASVGGRPAKNIQYF.

This clonotype came up a few times. The chain uses TRBV5-5 and TRBJ1-1, with D perhaps TRBD1 (5 bases). Germline V gene lookup returns CDR1 SGHKS and CDR2 YYEKEE (reference sequence). Deletions cut 9 bases from V and 10 bases from J, with 19 bases between. CDR3 length: 12 amino acids. The chain's CDR3 is CATEVGARGAFF. The CDR3 nucleotides read TGTGCCACTGAGGTCGGGGCAAGAGGAGCTTTCTTT.

The table lists this clonotype with a few counts. This sequence joins TRBV5-1 and TRBJ2-1; D may be TRBD2 (5 bases). Between the trimmed V and J ends, which lost 2 bases and 6 bases, there was a span of 15 bases. The CDR3 has 15 residues. The germline CDR1 and CDR2 sequences are SGHRS and YFSETQ. The CDR3 region is CASSFPRDYGNEQFF. CDR3 DNA: TGCGCCAGCAGCTTCCCCAGAGACTACGGCAATGAGCAGTTCTTC. The full variable domain, its missing parts supplied by reference TRBV5-1 and TRBJ2-1, is KAGVTQTPRYLIKTRGQQVTLSCSPISGHRSVSWYQQTPGQGLQFLFEYFSETQRNKGNFPGRFSGRQFSNSRSEMNVSTLELGDSALYLCASSFPRDYGNEQFFGPGTRLTVL.

This clonotype was picked up a small number of times. This chain joins TRBV10-3 and TRBJ2-2; weak D call: TRBD2 (5 bases). The CDR3 contains 14 residues. V gave up 7 bases and J gave up 5 bases, with 14 bases separating them. Germline V lookup: CDR1 ENHRY, CDR2 SYGVKD. The CDR3 sequence: CAITRTGMTGELFF. In nucleotides, the CDR3 is TGTGCCATCACAAGGACGGGAATGACCGGGGAGCTGTTTTTT.

This clonotype was recorded a few times. The chain employs TRBV4-1 and TRBJ1-4, with D perhaps TRBD1 (5 bases). The germline V gene has CDR1 MGHRA and CDR2 YSYEKL. The CDR3 sequence is 18 residues long. Trimming took 0 bases from V and 4 from J, leaving 18 bases between them. DNA of the CDR3: TGCGCCAGCAGCCAAGATTCTCCCGGGGCAGGCTTTAATGAAAAACTGTTTTTT. It codes for CASSQDSPGAGFNEKLFF.

V and J are TRBV9 and TRBJ2-1; 8 bases match TRBD1. Germline V gives CDR1 SGDLS, CDR2 YYNGEE. The CDR3 has 14 amino acids. Trimming cost V 1 base and J 7 bases; bases outside gene matches: 4. The DNA of the CDR3 is TGTGCCAGCAGCGTAAGACAGGGGTGGAATGAGCAGTTCTTC. Its translation: CASSVRQGWNEQFF. Using reference TRBV9 and TRBJ2-1 for the parts outside the CDR3, the full variable domain is DSGVTQTPKHLITATGQRVTLRCSPRSGDLSVYWYQQSLDQGLQFLIQYYNGEERAKGNILERFSAQQFPDLHSELNLSSLELGDSALYFCASSVRQGWNEQFFGPGTRLTVL.